This T cell receptor (beta chain) is drawn from a study of blood T cell repertoires in COVID-19. Data came from immunoSEQ multiplex PCR; TCRdb stores just in-frame clones and leaves some out. The data contain approximately 400,000 clones, approximately 80% of them singletons. The CDR3 sequence is 14 residues long. Trimming stripped 6 bases from V and 3 bases from J, with 14 bases between. Germline CDR1 and CDR2: MDHEN and SYDVKM. The source is a human donor with acute or convalescent COVID-19. The donor label of this sample is uncertain. The sample consisted of peripheral blood. The gene calls are TRBV28 and TRBJ2-5, with TRBD1 as a possible D gene (6 bases). The chain's CDR3 is CASRQGAGKETQYF. CDR3 DNA sequence: TGTGCCAGCAGACAGGGAGCCGGGAAAGAGACCCAGTACTTC.